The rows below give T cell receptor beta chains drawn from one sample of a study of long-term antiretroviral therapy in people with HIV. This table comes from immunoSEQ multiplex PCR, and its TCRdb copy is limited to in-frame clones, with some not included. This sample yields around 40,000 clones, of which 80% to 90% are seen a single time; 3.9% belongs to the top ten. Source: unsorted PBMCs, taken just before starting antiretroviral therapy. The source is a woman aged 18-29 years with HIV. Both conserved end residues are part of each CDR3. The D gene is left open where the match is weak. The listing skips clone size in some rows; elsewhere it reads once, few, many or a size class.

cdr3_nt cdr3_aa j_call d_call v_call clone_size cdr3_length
TGTGCCAGCAGTTACTCGATCCAGGGGGCGAGCTACACCTTC CASSYSIQGASYTF TRBJ1-2 TRBD1 TRBV6-5 . 14
TGTGCCAGCAGCGTGGGGACAGCATCCACAGATACGCAGTATTTT CASSVGTASTDTQYF TRBJ2-3 TRBD1 TRBV9 . 15
TGTGCCAGCAGCTTAGTTACCTCTGGAAACACCATATATTTT CASSLVTSGNTIYF TRBJ1-3 . TRBV7-2 . 14
TGTGCCAGCAGTAGGACTAGCGGGTCCTACGAGCAGTACTTC CASSRTSGSYEQYF TRBJ2-7 TRBD2 TRBV7-2 . 14
TGTGCCAGCAGCTTAGGAAAACAGGGGAGCTGGAACACTGAAGCTTTCTTT CASSLGKQGSWNTEAFF TRBJ1-1 TRBD1 TRBV7-2 . 17
TGTGCCAGCAGCTTAGCAGCAAATTCACCCCTCCACTTT CASSLAANSPLHF TRBJ1-6 . TRBV5-6 . 13
TGTGCCAGCAAAAGGGAAGGGAACACGTACGAGCAGTACTTC CASKREGNTYEQYF TRBJ2-7 . TRBV28 . 14
TGCGCCAGCAGCCAGGGACTAGCGGGAGCCGATACGCAGTATTTT CASSQGLAGADTQYF TRBJ2-3 TRBD2 TRBV4-1 . 15
TGTGCCAGCAGTTACTCGGGTAGCGGGAGTACAGATACGCAGTATTTT CASSYSGSGSTDTQYF TRBJ2-3 TRBD2 TRBV6-5 . 16
TGCGCCAGCAGTCCCGGGACAGGGAATGAAAAACTGTTTTTT CASSPGTGNEKLFF TRBJ1-4 TRBD1 TRBV10-2 . 14
TGCGCCAGCAGCTCCAGGGGGGTTCACTCTGGGGCCAACGTCCTGACTTTC CASSSRGVHSGANVLTF TRBJ2-6 . TRBV5-1 once 17
TGTGCCAGCACTCTAAGCCTCACAGGCGACACTGAAGCTTTCTTT CASTLSLTGDTEAFF TRBJ1-1 . TRBV6-6 . 15
TGTGCCATCAGTGGGGGGGGCGGGACTGAGCAGTTCTTC CAISGGGGTEQFF TRBJ2-1 . TRBV10-3 . 13
TGTGCCAGCAGTGAATCTGGGGTGGCGGAGAGAGCCTACGAGCAGTACTTC CASSESGVAERAYEQYF TRBJ2-7 . TRBV2 few 17
TGCGCCAGCAGCTTGGGACAGGGCTCGGCAGAGACCCAGTACTTC CASSLGQGSAETQYF TRBJ2-5 TRBD1 TRBV5-1 once 15
TGTGCCAGCAGTTGGTCCAGCCTTAACTATGGCTACACCTTC CASSWSSLNYGYTF TRBJ1-2 . TRBV27 . 14
TGTGCCAGCAGCTTAGGGACAGGGGTCTACGAGCAGTACTTC CASSLGTGVYEQYF TRBJ2-7 TRBD1 TRBV7-2 few 14
TGTGCCAGCAGCTTAGCGACTAATAGTACAGATACGCAGTATTTT CASSLATNSTDTQYF TRBJ2-3 . TRBV7-6 . 15
TGTGCCAGCAGCCAGATCCGGCGGGACATAGGCAATCAGCCCCAGCATTTT CASSQIRRDIGNQPQHF TRBJ1-5 . TRBV7-8 few 17
TGCGCCAGCAGCTTCGGGGCAGGCTTCGAAGCTTTCTTT CASSFGAGFEAFF TRBJ1-1 . TRBV5-1 . 13
TGCGCCAGCAGTCTTAACAGGGGAGGAGGTGAAAAACTGTTTTTT CASSLNRGGGEKLFF TRBJ1-4 TRBD1 TRBV4-3 . 15
TGTGCCAGCAGTGAGTCGACTAGCGGTCCCACAGATACGCAGTATTTT CASSESTSGPTDTQYF TRBJ2-3 TRBD2 TRBV6-4 . 16
TGTGCCAGCAGCCTTCAAACTCCCCATCAGAGCGGGAGCCCAAACCACGAGCAGTACTTC CASSLQTPHQSGSPNHEQYF TRBJ2-7 TRBD2 TRBV4-2 few 20
TGTGCCAGCAGCTTACCCGGGACAGGGTACAATGAGCAGTTCTTC CASSLPGTGYNEQFF TRBJ2-1 TRBD1 TRBV5-5 . 15
TGTGCCAGCAGTGTTAGCACAGATACGCAGTATTTT CASSVSTDTQYF TRBJ2-3 . TRBV25-1 . 12
TGCGCCAGCAGCCAAGAGTCATTGGATACGCAGTATTTT CASSQESLDTQYF TRBJ2-3 . TRBV4-3 . 13
TGTGCCAGCACCGAGGGGTATTCACCCCTCCACTTT CASTEGYSPLHF TRBJ1-6 . TRBV25-1 . 12
TGTGCCAGTAGAAGGACAGGCGACGATGGCTACACCTTC CASRRTGDDGYTF TRBJ1-2 TRBD1 TRBV19 . 13
TGTGCCAGCAGAGGCGACAATGAGCAGTTCTTC CASRGDNEQFF TRBJ2-1 . TRBV28 . 11
TGTGCCAGCAGTCCCCTGTATTACGAGCAGTACTTC CASSPLYYEQYF TRBJ2-7 . TRBV28 . 12
TGCGCCAGCAGTCTTACAGGGTCAAATACTAACTATGGCTACACCTTC CASSLTGSNTNYGYTF TRBJ1-2 . TRBV23-1 few 16